This passage covers 21 T cell receptor beta chains from one sample sequenced in a study of blood T cell repertoires in COVID-19. Libraries were prepared by immunoSEQ multiplex PCR; TCRdb keeps only in-frame clonotypes and omits some of them. The sample gives about 140,000 clones, over 75% of which show up once; about 1.6% is in the top ten. What was sequenced was peripheral blood. Receptors originate from a human donor in a cohort sampled during active COVID-19.

This sequence joins TRBV7-3 and TRBJ2-5; 7 bases match TRBD2. The CDR3 totals 14 residues. CDR1 and CDR2 from the germline V gene are SGHTA and FQGTGA. Trimming removed 4 bases from V and 10 bases from J; junction bases left unmatched: 12. The CDR3 loop is CASSSREGSAGQYF. Written as DNA, the CDR3 is TGTGCCAGCAGCTCGAGGGAGGGGAGCGCGGGCCAGTACTTC.

The chain joins TRBV3-1 (or the pseudogene TRBV3-2) to TRBJ1-2, with D possibly TRBD1 on 5 matching bases. The CDR3 runs to 14 residues. With 2 bases removed from V and 9 bases from J, the gap between germline ends came to 16 bases. Germline V gene lookup returns CDR1 LGHDT and CDR2 YNNKEL (reference sequence). CDR3 in amino acids: CASSQLGSRASYTF. The DNA for the CDR3 is TGTGCCAGCAGCCAATTAGGATCCAGGGCTAGCTACACCTTC.

J is TRBJ2-3 and V is TRBV2; the match to TRBD2 covers 11 bases. The CDR3 contains 17 residues. J lost 3 bases, V lost 5 bases, and 10 bases had no gene match. From germline, CDR1 is SNHLY and CDR2 FYNNEI. For the CDR3, the DNA is TGTGCCAGCAGTCAACTTCGACTAGCGGGACCGACAGATACGCAGTATTTT. This sequence encodes CASSQLRLAGPTDTQYF.

This sequence joins TRBV3-1 (or the pseudogene TRBV3-2) and TRBJ1-1, with TRBD1 matching 11 bases. Germline V gene lookup returns CDR1 LGHDT and CDR2 YNNKEL (reference sequence). The CDR3 covers 14 residues. V trimming: 4 bases; J trimming: 10 bases; junction bases outside the gene matches: 8. The CDR3 spells CASSLLDRGLGAFF. The CDR3 coding sequence is TGTGCCAGCAGCCTCCTGGACAGGGGGCTTGGAGCTTTCTTT.

The V and J genes are TRBV24-1 and TRBJ2-1; 11 bases are shared with TRBD2. From germline, CDR1 is KGHDR and CDR2 SFDVKD. V dropped 4 bases and J dropped 0; count of bases not matched to a gene: 4. The CDR3 extends over 17 amino acids. CDR3 loop: CATSDATSGSSYNEQFF. CDR3 in DNA: TGTGCCACCAGTGACGCCACTAGCGGGAGCTCCTACAATGAGCAGTTCTTC.

In this sample, this clone turned up once. V usage is TRBV6-5 and J usage is TRBJ2-7; 7 bases align to TRBD2. The CDR3 totals 13 residues. CDR1 MNHEY and CDR2 SVGAGI come from the germline V gene. V shed 5 bases and J 6 bases; nucleotides not matched to a gene: 7. The CDR3 is CASSRAGSPEQYF. CDR3 in DNA: TGTGCCAGCAGTAGAGCGGGGTCCCCCGAGCAGTACTTC.

The V call is TRBV5-1, the J call TRBJ2-7; TRBD1 agrees at 7 bases. The length of the CDR3 is 13 residues. The ends lost 2 bases at V and 7 bases at J; junction bases unmatched: 6. The germline CDR1 and CDR2 sequences are SGHRS and YFSETQ. CDR3 region: CASSFSQGREQYF. The CDR3 nucleotides are TGCGCCAGCAGCTTTTCACAGGGGCGGGAGCAGTACTTC.

This rearrangement joins TRBV15 to TRBJ2-3; 8 nucleotides match TRBD2. V lost 0 bases and J lost 5; bases outside the gene matches: 13. Germline V gives CDR1 LNHNV, CDR2 YYDKDF (reference sequence). The CDR3 runs 18 residues. The CDR3 loop is CATSRDLPGRARVDTQYF. In DNA form, the CDR3 reads TGTGCCACCAGCAGAGATCTGCCCGGGAGGGCCAGGGTAGATACGCAGTATTTT.

The chain is built from TRBV6-2 or TRBV6-3 and TRBJ2-4; tentatively, D is TRBD1 (6 bases). V dropped 6 bases and J dropped 5 bases, with 14 bases sitting between them. The CDR3 sequence is 14 residues long. Germline lookup yields CDR1 MNHEY and CDR2 SVGEGT. The CDR3 DNA reads as TGTGCCAGCAGCGACCCTGGGGGCCAAAACATTCAGTACTTC. Translated, it gives CASSDPGGQNIQYF.

The CDR3: CASSGGLALYNEQFF. CDR3 DNA: TGTGCCAGCAGCGGGGGACTAGCGCTGTACAATGAGCAGTTCTTC. This chain connects TRBV5-5 to TRBJ2-1; TRBD2 matches at 10 bases. CDR3 size: 15 residues. Germline CDR1 SGHKS, CDR2 YYEKEE (reference sequence). The J segment lost 4 bases and the V segment lost 4 bases, leaving 5 bases of the junction unmatched.

The chain couples TRBV7-9 to TRBJ2-1, with D maybe TRBD1 (5 bases). The CDR3 runs 12 residues. Germline loops: CDR1 SEHNR, CDR2 FQNEAQ (reference sequence). V gave up 5 bases and J gave up 9 bases, with 11 bases separating them. The CDR3 loop is CASSRWGREQFF. CDR3 bases: TGTGCCAGCAGCCGATGGGGCCGTGAGCAGTTCTTC.

The chain recombines TRBV5-4 with TRBJ1-5; weak D call: TRBD1 (5 bases). CDR3 length: 13 amino acids. The germline CDR1 and CDR2 sequences are SGHNT and YYREEE (reference sequence). Trimming cost V 4 bases and J 4 bases, with 9 bases left between them. This chain's CDR3 is CASSEQGNQPQHF. In DNA form, the CDR3 reads TGTGCCAGCAGCGAGCAGGGTAATCAGCCCCAGCATTTT. The variable domain in full, with the rest retrieved from reference TRBV5-4 and TRBJ1-5, is ETGVTQSPTHLIKTRGQQVTLRCSSQSGHNTVSWYQQALGQGPQFIFQYYREEENGRGNFPPRFSGLQFPNYSSELNVNALELDDSALYLCASSEQGNQPQHFGDGTRLSIL.

The gene calls are TRBV29-1 and TRBJ1-3, with 7 bases aligning to TRBD1. The CDR3 loop spans 14 amino acids. CDR1 is SQVTM, CDR2 ANQGSEA, per germline. V lost 4 bases and J lost 2; bases outside the gene matches: 5. CDR3 sequence (DNA): TGCAGCGTTGCTACCGGGACAGCTGGAAACACCATATATTTT. It codes for CSVATGTAGNTIYF.

The CDR3 loop reads CASSYSLAGGPLSSYNEQFF. DNA for the CDR3: TGTGCCAGCAGTTACAGTCTGGCGGGAGGGCCATTAAGCTCCTACAATGAGCAGTTCTTC. The V call is TRBV6-2 or TRBV6-3, the J call TRBJ2-1, with 9 nucleotides matching TRBD2. This CDR3 spans 20 amino acids. Germline trimming cut 2 bases from V and 0 bases from J; bases unmatched to any gene: 14. Germline V gene data show CDR1 as MNHEY and CDR2 as SVGEGT.

Written as DNA, the CDR3 is TGTGCCAGCCATGGGACAGGGGGCGCCAACTATGGCTACACCTTC. It translates to CASHGTGGANYGYTF. This chain uses TRBV28 with TRBJ1-2, with 12 bases aligning to TRBD1. The germline gives CDR1 MDHEN, CDR2 SYDVKM. The CDR3 extends over 15 amino acids. With 8 bases clipped from V and 2 bases from J, the junction kept 6 bases outside the gene matches.

This clone was counted between two and nine times. The chain employs TRBV6-2 or TRBV6-3 and TRBJ1-2; D gene unclear. V was trimmed by 2 bases and J by 3 bases, leaving 13 bases between them. CDR3 length equals 15 residues. CDR1 MNHEY and CDR2 SVGEGT come from the germline V gene. The CDR3, as DNA: TGTGCCAGCAGTTACCAGCGGGCTGGGGACTATGGCTACACCTTC. Its protein product is CASSYQRAGDYGYTF.

Many counts were recorded for this clone. V is TRBV7-6 and J is TRBJ2-1, with 7 bases that match TRBD2. The CDR3 spans 14 residues. Germline loops: CDR1 SGHVS, CDR2 FNYEAQ. The trim removed 4 bases at V and 4 bases at J, leaving 4 bases unmatched. DNA of the CDR3: TGTGCCAGCAGCTCCCTAGCGGTATACAATGAGCAGTTCTTC. This sequence encodes CASSSLAVYNEQFF.

This clone showed up just a few times. This chain joins TRBV5-1 and TRBJ2-1, with 15 bases aligning to TRBD2. The CDR3 is 21 residues long. The germline gives CDR1 SGHRS, CDR2 YFSETQ. After removal of 7 bases from V and 1 base from J, the junction contained 18 bases not matched to a gene. The CDR3 sequence is CASRAAGTSGRSGVSYNEQFF. CDR3 DNA: TGCGCCAGCCGAGCTGCCGGGACTAGCGGGAGGTCGGGGGTTTCCTACAATGAGCAGTTCTTC.

This chain connects TRBV7-2 to TRBJ2-2, with 7 bases lining up with TRBD2. V shed 0 bases, J shed 4 bases, and the junction held 2 bases outside the gene matches. The CDR3 is 15 amino acids. The germline V gene has CDR1 SGHTA and CDR2 FQGNSA. The CDR3 loop reads CASSLASGFTGELFF. In DNA form, the CDR3 reads TGTGCCAGCAGCTTAGCTAGCGGGTTCACCGGGGAGCTGTTTTTT. Supplemented by reference TRBV7-2 and TRBJ2-2, the full variable domain reads GAGVSQSPSNKVTEKGKDVELRCDPISGHTALYWYRQSLGQGLEFLIYFQGNSAPDKSGLPSDRFSAERTGGSVSTLTIQRTQQEDSAVYLCASSLASGFTGELFFGEGSRLTVL.

This rearrangement joins TRBV18 to TRBJ1-1; 9 bases align to TRBD1. V shed 7 bases and J 4 bases; nucleotides not matched to a gene: 13. This CDR3 has 16 residues. Germline values: CDR1 KGHSH, CDR2 LQKENI. The CDR3 nucleotides read TGTGCCAGCTGCCCCGCGGGACAGGGTTCCGGCACTGAAGCTTTCTTT. Protein sequence: CASCPAGQGSGTEAFF.

The chain joins TRBV5-1 to TRBJ2-2, with D possibly being TRBD2 (5 bases). Germline CDR1 is SGHRS and CDR2 is YFSETQ. The CDR3 has 15 residues. The V gene lost 2 bases and the J gene lost 6 bases, with 14 bases spanning the gap. The CDR3 nucleotides read TGCGCCAGCAGCTTTCAATCGGGAACGTCCGGGGAGCTGTTTTTT. It encodes CASSFQSGTSGELFF.